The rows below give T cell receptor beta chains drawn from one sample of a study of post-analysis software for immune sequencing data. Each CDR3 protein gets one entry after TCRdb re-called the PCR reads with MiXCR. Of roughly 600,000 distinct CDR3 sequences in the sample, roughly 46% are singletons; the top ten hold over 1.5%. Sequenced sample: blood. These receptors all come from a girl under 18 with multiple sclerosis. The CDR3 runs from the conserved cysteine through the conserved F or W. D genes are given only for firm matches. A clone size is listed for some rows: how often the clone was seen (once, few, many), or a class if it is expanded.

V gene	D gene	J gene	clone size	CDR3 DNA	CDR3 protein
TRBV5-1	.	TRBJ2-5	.	TGCGCCAGCAGCCCGGCGGTGAGCAGAACCCAGTACTTT	CASSPAVSRTQYF
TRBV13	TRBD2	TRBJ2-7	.	TGTGCCAGCGCGGGAGGATTTCAGGACTACGAGCAGTACTTC	CASAGGFQDYEQYF
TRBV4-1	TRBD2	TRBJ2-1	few	TGCGCCAGCAGCCAGCGGGGGGCCGGCAAATACAATGAGCAGTTCTTC	CASSQRGAGKYNEQFF
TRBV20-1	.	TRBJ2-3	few	TGCAGTGCTCAATACGGGGGGCGCACAGATACGCAGTATTTT	CSAQYGGRTDTQYF
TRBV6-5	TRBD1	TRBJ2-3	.	TGTGCCAGCAGGCCAGGACAGGGATCAGATACGCAGTATTTT	CASRPGQGSDTQYF
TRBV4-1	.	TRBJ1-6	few	TGCGCCAGCAGCCAAGTAAAGGAGGCAGTCCATAATTCACCCCTCCACTTT	CASSQVKEAVHNSPLHF
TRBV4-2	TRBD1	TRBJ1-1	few	TGTGCCAGCAGCGCCAATACAGGGGGGGATACTGAAGCTTTCTTT	CASSANTGGDTEAFF
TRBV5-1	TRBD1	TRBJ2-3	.	TGCGCCAGCAGCTTGAGTGGACAGGGCGTAGATACGCAGTATTTT	CASSLSGQGVDTQYF
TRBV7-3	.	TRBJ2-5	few	TGTGCCAGCAGCCTGAATCAGGGGAAGAGGCAGTACTTC	CASSLNQGKRQYF
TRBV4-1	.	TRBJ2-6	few	TGCGCCAGCAGCCAAGCCCCCAGGGGTCGGGCCAACGTCCTGACTTTC	CASSQAPRGRANVLTF
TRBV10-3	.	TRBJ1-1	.	TGTGCCATCAGTGAAGGCTCTCGAGGGAACACTGAAGCTTTCTTT	CAISEGSRGNTEAFF
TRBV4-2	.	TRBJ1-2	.	TGTGCCAGCAAAAATGTAAAAGAGGATGGGAACTATGGCTACACCTTC	CASKNVKEDGNYGYTF
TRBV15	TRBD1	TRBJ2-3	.	TGTGCCACCAGGGGGGGACAGGGACGAGATACGCAGTATTTT	CATRGGQGRDTQYF
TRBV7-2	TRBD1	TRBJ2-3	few	TGTGCCAGCAGCTTAGCGCAGGGGGCAGGAGATACGCAGTATTTT	CASSLAQGAGDTQYF
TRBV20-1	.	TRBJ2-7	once	TGCAGTGTTCCCCACCGGGGGAGGACCTACGAGCAGTACTTC	CSVPHRGRTYEQYF
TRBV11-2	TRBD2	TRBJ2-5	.	TGTGCCAGCAGCTTAGGGGGTGGGGACGGGACTAGCGGGATCGAGACCCAGTACTTC	CASSLGGGDGTSGIETQYF
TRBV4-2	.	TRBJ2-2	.	TGTGCCAGCAGCCAGGCGAGCTCCGGGGAGCTGTTTTTT	CASSQASSGELFF
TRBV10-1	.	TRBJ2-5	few	TGCGCCAGCAGTGAGACCCCGGACGGAGAGACCCAGTACTTC	CASSETPDGETQYF
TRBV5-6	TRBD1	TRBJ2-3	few	TGTGCCAGCAGCTCCGACAGGGGAGATACGCAGTATTTT	CASSSDRGDTQYF
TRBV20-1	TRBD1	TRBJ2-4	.	TGCAGTGCTAGAGATCCGACAGGGAAAAACATTCAGTACTTC	CSARDPTGKNIQYF
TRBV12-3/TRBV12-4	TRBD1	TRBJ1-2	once	TGTGCCAGCAGTCCGGGACAGGGGGCGCGACACTTCTATGGCTACACCTTC	CASSPGQGARHFYGYTF
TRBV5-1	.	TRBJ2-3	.	TGCGCCAGCAGGGCCGTGGGCTCCCCAAACACAGATACGCAGTATTTT	CASRAVGSPNTDTQYF
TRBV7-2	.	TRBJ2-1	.	TGTGCCAGCAGCCCTTACCTATACAATGAGCAGTTCTTC	CASSPYLYNEQFF
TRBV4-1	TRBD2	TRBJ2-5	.	TGCGCCAGCAGCCCTGTCCAACTAGCGGGGGCCCGAGAGACCCAGTACTTC	CASSPVQLAGARETQYF
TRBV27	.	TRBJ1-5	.	TGTGCCAGCAGTCCTAGGGTCCCCAATCAGCCCCAGCATTTT	CASSPRVPNQPQHF
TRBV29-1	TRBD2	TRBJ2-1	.	TGCAGCGTTGAAGGACTAGCGGGGGGACCCTACAATGAGCAGTTCTTC	CSVEGLAGGPYNEQFF
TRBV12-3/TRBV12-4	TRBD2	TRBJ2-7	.	TGTGCCAGCAGGATGGGGACTAGCGGTATCTACGAGCAGTACTTC	CASRMGTSGIYEQYF
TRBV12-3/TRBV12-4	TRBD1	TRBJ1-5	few	TGTGCCAGCAGTTTAAGGCAGGGGGCCTACAATCAGCCCCAGCATTTT	CASSLRQGAYNQPQHF
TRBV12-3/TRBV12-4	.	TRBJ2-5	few	TGTGCCAGCACCGGGACCTCAGTTACGGAGACCCAGTACTTC	CASTGTSVTETQYF
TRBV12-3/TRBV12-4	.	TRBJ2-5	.	TGTGCCAGCAGTTTTACGGGGGATGGTAAAGAGACCCAGTACTTC	CASSFTGDGKETQYF
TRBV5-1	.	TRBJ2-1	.	TGCGCCAGCAGCTTGGCCGCCTTGGATGAGCAGTTCTTC	CASSLAALDEQFF
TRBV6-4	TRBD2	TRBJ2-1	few	TGTGCCAGCAGTGCATTCGGGGGGATCGGTGAGCAGTTCTTC	CASSAFGGIGEQFF
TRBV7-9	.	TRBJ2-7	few	TGTGCCAGCAGCTACACAGGGGCCCCGGGGAGGGAGCAGTACTTC	CASSYTGAPGREQYF
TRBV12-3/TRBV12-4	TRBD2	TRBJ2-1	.	TGTGCCAGCGGGGGCGGGGGGGACTCTCTTTTAGGTGAGCAGTTCTTC	CASGGGGDSLLGEQFF
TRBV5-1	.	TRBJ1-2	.	TGCGCCAGCAGCTTGGGGGGCGAGGAGGTCTATGGCTACACCTTC	CASSLGGEEVYGYTF
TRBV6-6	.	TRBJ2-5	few	TGTGCCAGCACCAGGCCGGGCAGCCAAGAGACCCAGTACTTC	CASTRPGSQETQYF
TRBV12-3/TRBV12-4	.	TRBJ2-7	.	TGTGCCAGCAGTTTCGGCAGGCACTCCTACGAGCAGTACTTC	CASSFGRHSYEQYF
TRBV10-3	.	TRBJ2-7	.	TGTGCCATCACGGACCAGGGGAAGCCCCACGAGCAGTACTTC	CAITDQGKPHEQYF
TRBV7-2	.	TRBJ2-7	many	TGTGCCAGCAGTTCCTTCTACGAGCAGTACTTC	CASSSFYEQYF
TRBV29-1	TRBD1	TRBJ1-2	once	TGCAGCGTTAGCCCCGGGACAGAGGATGGCTACACCTTC	CSVSPGTEDGYTF
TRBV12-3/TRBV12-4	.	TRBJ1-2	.	TGTGCCAGCAGTGGATGGAGTGGGTATGGCTACACCTTC	CASSGWSGYGYTF
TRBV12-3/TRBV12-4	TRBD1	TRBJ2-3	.	TGTGCCAGCACCGTCGGACAGGCCACAGATACGCAGTATTTT	CASTVGQATDTQYF
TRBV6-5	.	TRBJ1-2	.	TGTGCCAGCAGCTCCCTCCGGGTTGTGGCGAGTGGCTACACCTTC	CASSSLRVVASGYTF
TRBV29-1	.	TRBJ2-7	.	TGCAGCGTTGAATGGCCCCGGACGTACGAGCAGTACTTC	CSVEWPRTYEQYF
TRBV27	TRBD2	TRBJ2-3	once	TGTGCCAGCAGGCTCACTAGCGGGGGCCTTAACGGCGGAGATACGCAGTATTTT	CASRLTSGGLNGGDTQYF
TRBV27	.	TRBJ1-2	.	TGTGCCAGCAGTTTCAGAAAGGGAGCTAACTATGGCTACACCTTC	CASSFRKGANYGYTF
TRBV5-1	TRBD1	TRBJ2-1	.	TGCGCCAGCAGCTTCGACAGGGGGCTTCATGAGCAGTTCTTC	CASSFDRGLHEQFF
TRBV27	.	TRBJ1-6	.	TGTGCCAGCAGTTTATATTCCTATAATTCACCCCTCCACTTT	CASSLYSYNSPLHF
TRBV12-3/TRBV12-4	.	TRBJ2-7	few	TGTGCCAGCAGTCGGGACTGGACCCCCTACGAGCAGTACTTC	CASSRDWTPYEQYF
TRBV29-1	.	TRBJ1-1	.	TGCAGCGTTGATCACGGGACGGTGAACACTGAAGCTTTCTTT	CSVDHGTVNTEAFF
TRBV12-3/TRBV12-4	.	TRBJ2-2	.	TGTGCCAGCAGCCGACTCAACACCAGGGAGCTGTTTTTT	CASSRLNTRELFF
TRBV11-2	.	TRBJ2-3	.	TGTGCCAGCAGCTTCAGGGAGCCCGATACGCAGTATTTT	CASSFREPDTQYF
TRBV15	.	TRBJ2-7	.	TGTGCCACCAGCAGAGCGGGGAGCCTCTCCTACGAGCAGTACTTC	CATSRAGSLSYEQYF
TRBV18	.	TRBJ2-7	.	TGTGCCAGCGCCAGGGACTACGAGCAGTACTTC	CASARDYEQYF
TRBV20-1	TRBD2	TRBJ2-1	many	TGCAGTGCTAGAGATCAGCGGGAGTTTTACAATGAGCAGTTCTTC	CSARDQREFYNEQFF